Sequencing of this TCR beta chain was carried out in a study of cytomegalovirus exposure and HLA in healthy donors (dated 2017 in TCRdb). Describing the broader study: An earlier analysis of roughly 630 of the donors reported 250 to 350 Gb of sequence data and 117 million unique TCR beta sequences from around 200 million T cells. Roughly 300 gigabases of sequencing data and around 80 million unique TCR sequences made up an early release that covered 500 to 700 HLA-typed donors. Among the approximately 420 genotyped donors, about 85% belonged to the genetic ancestry cluster associated with self-reported Caucasian donors. The study was designed to test whether signatures of past pathogen exposure could be identified by cataloging public T cell receptors. The study used immunosequencing to profile the T cell repertoires of approximately 640 subjects and linked those repertoires to cytomegalovirus serostatus. In addition to the first cohort of around 670 subjects, a separate validation cohort of some 120 different subjects was used. High-throughput TCR immunosequencing, statistical association of individual TCRs with disease status, and machine learning were combined to predict cytomegalovirus infection status. A later analysis re-analyzed previously published TCR beta repertoires from roughly 690 donors and added high-resolution HLA genotyping to study TCR occurrence patterns. Rather than drawing on any new phenotypic data, the later analysis identified candidate immune exposures from TCR beta sequences and the way those sequences occurred across donors. An earlier analysis of some 500 of the donors used high-throughput TCR beta sequencing to judge whether each TCR beta V gene segment behaved as functional or pseudogenic. Alongside the repertoire data, information on donor age, sex, ethnicity and CMV serostatus was compiled. A later genetic analysis used genome-wide SNP genotypes for about 65% of the 666 donors, treating that subset as a discovery cohort. All discovery cohort repertoires had been generated on a single sequencing platform. Class I and class II HLA loci were covered by the typing at four-digit resolution. Typing coverage varied by locus: roughly 629-630 donors for A, B, C, DRB1 and DQB1; roughly 560 for DQA1; 606 for DPA1; around 450 for DPB1. Roughly 5 DR-DQ haplotypes were handled as single units for association and clustering because linkage in the cohort was strong. On average, 235,054 unique TCR beta nucleotide sequences were sequenced per donor among 350 to 400 genotyped donors of the cohort, with roughly 19% of those sequences being non-productive.

The cohort was made up of about 610 healthy bone marrow donors. Cohort members were all nominally healthy when sampled, although unrecorded immune exposures were likely present. The donor tested CMV seronegative and was one of the 352 seronegative cohort members. Every donor gave a peripheral blood sample, and the peripheral blood mononuclear cells from that sample were used for TCR beta sequencing. Genomic DNA was extracted from the blood cell samples with the Qiagen DNeasy Blood Extraction Kit. The investigation overall reported the following: The authors suggested that the approach could potentially be generalized to other disease states and immunological phenotypes. HLA typing was unavailable for some donors at each locus, so association tests used only the typed subset. A later analysis found that HLA-associated TCR beta chains were more clonally expanded and had lower generation probabilities than equally common non-associated chains. Assigning TCR associations to individual alleles was difficult when HLA alleles, especially DR and DQ, strongly co-occurred. In the study, 150 to 200 TCR beta chains were listed as associated with cytomegalovirus. The classifier was reported to diagnose cytomegalovirus status with high specificity and sensitivity in both the original cohort and the validation cohort. For the cohort, immune exposure information was limited to CMV serostatus. A further reported finding was that TCR beta sequences accurately predicted the HLA-A and HLA-B alleles for most subjects in the first cohort. A few of the identified cytomegalovirus-associated TCR beta chains were confirmed in vitro to be specific for cytomegalovirus antigens. The sequencing pipeline was judged likely to have produced a cluster of highly shared sequence variants as a technical artifact. Only TCR beta chains were sequenced in this cohort, and the absence of alpha or paired-chain data limited detectable features. At a false discovery rate of 0.05, a later analysis linked under 20,000 TCR beta sequences to specific HLA alleles. A later analysis reported that several top co-occurrence clusters appeared linked to parvovirus B19, influenza, CMV and Epstein-Barr virus. In a later analysis, the rate of TCR association differed among HLA loci, with DRB1 alleles having the most associated TCRs and HLA-C alleles having the fewest. Most TCR sequences were observed very rarely across donors, whereas some public TCRs were present in many individuals. Linkage disequilibrium might explain the correlated functional status among segregating V segments, but an unknown experimental factor could not be excluded. In a later analysis, most CMV-associated TCR beta chains were found to appear HLA-restricted, with HLA associations seemingly driven largely by CMV exposure. In an earlier analysis of approximately 600 of the donors, most TCR beta V segments were observed in productive rearrangements about 90% or about 30% of the time, broadly matching IMGT annotations. Compared with the approximately 700-donor mean, donors in an Asian-associated ancestry cluster had fewer N-insertions in productive TCRs, according to a later genetic analysis. A later genetic analysis associated a missense DCLRE1C variant with V-gene and J-gene trimming of TCR beta chains, and an independent cohort replicated the association. Roughly uniform sequencing depth across donors was assumed in presence/absence analyses, although this assumption may not hold. Because counts were too low, 15 to 20 rarely observed V segments, including chromosome 9 orphons, were excluded from the earlier analysis of under 650 of the donors. Because the 87-base-pair reads could not distinguish some IMGT-functional V segments, including TRBV6-2 and TRBV6-3, those segments were excluded.

The germline V gene yields SQVTM for CDR1 and ANQGSEA for CDR2. The CDR3 covers 15 residues, taking in both the cysteine and the phenylalanine. CDR3 DNA only is kept here, 45 bases in frame from base 1. Germline trimming amounts to 1 base on V and 8 bases on J, with 13 as the count of junction bases outside the gene matches. On this clone itself: Its antigen is unknown. There are no base qualities to consult, and no much larger clone falls within one base.

Libraries were prepared through the immunoSEQ multiplex PCR assay. For the multiplex PCR, a mixture combining 60 forward primers for TCR Vbeta segments and 13 reverse primers for TCR Jbeta segments was used. A multiplex PCR assay on genomic DNA amplified the CDR3 region of rearranged TCR beta genes. The Illumina HiSeq System was used to sequence the amplified TCR beta libraries as 87-base-pair reads. The original methods were these. A later analysis counted tens of millions of unique TCR beta chains across the roughly 700 repertoires, and 10 million to 12 million of these chains were shared by at least two donors. A nearest-neighbor algorithm error-corrected the raw reads and collapsed the reads into unique sequences, merging closely related sequences to remove PCR and sequencing errors. V, D and J gene segments were assigned by aligning CDR3 sequences to IMGT reference sequences. For a sequence to be retained, a match of at least six nucleotides was required to both a V gene segment and a J gene segment. A rearrangement was called productive if the CDR3 had no stop codons and remained in frame with V and J, and every other rearrangement was called non-productive. CDR3 was defined according to IMGT convention as the region running from the second conserved V-encoded cysteine to the conserved J-encoded phenylalanine. In an earlier analysis of just under 600 of the donors, sequences lacking an unambiguous match to a single V gene segment were excluded. An earlier analysis of 587 of the donors classified V segments as functional when productive rearrangements were above 56.7% and as segregating when the standard deviation between donors was above 5%. To diagnose cytomegalovirus status from the catalog of TCR beta chain sequences, a statistical classification framework was built. A later analysis assigned V and J genes by comparing TCR nucleotide sequences with IMGT/GENE-DB human TR gene sequences. In a later analysis, CDR3 sequences and most-parsimonious VDJ recombination scenarios were assigned using the TCRdist pipeline. In a later analysis, every TCR beta chain was defined by the combination of its CDR3 amino acid sequence and its V-gene family, and reads without a unique V-gene family were dropped. As a way to deal with suspected cross-contamination and a sequencing artifact, a later analysis dropped more than 500 nucleotide sequences that were highly shared and had low generation probability. In a later analysis, a clonal expansion index for each public chain was calculated from normalized within-repertoire ranks of inferred template counts. A later analysis computed generation probabilities with a VDJ recombination model fitted to out-of-frame rearrangements, and checked the results against IGoR. A later analysis scored TCR-TCR, TCR-HLA and TCR-CMV co-occurrence with hypergeometric tests, applying a repertoire-size bias correction to TCR pairs. In a later analysis, false discovery rates were estimated by permuting HLA or CMV assignments 20 times. In a later analysis, co-occurring TCRs were grouped using DBSCAN, with TCRdist sequence similarity added in when clustering inside HLA-allele-positive subsets. Repertoires with fewer than 30,000 or more than 120,000 public chains, plus five repertoires with anomalous nucleotide sharing, were excluded from co-occurrence clustering. In TCRdb, the immuneACCESS table is reduced to in-frame sequences with V and J assigned. These tables do not hold every clone; where another copy was compared, an unresolved V gene accounts for under half, and the others remain unexplained. The V and J calls and clone size come from that table; D and trimming were worked out from the DNA. The sample contains roughly 200,000 clones, just over 75% of them found a single time. The ten largest clones capture 0.63% of the sample.

The sequence joins TRBV29-1 to TRBJ1-2; 7 junctional bases match TRBD1. The sequence derives from a young man in good health and CMV-seronegative. The sequenced sample was PBMCs. CDR3 loop: CSVEALQGGRGGYTF. The DNA is TGCAGCGTTGAAGCCCTGCAGGGGGGAAGAGGCGGCTACACCTTC.